This record covers a single T cell receptor beta chain. Its antigen is unknown. This entry is derived from a study of T cell responses to AZD1222 COVID-19 vaccine. Findings and caveats of the study: An increase in Spike-specific TCR breadth and depth was observed after two AZD1222 doses. Only 6 or 7 individuals given AZD1222 were seropositive at baseline.

This CDR3 spans 12 amino acids. The germline CDR1 and CDR2 sequences are SGHRS and YFSETQ. Between the trimmed V and J ends, which lost 4 bases and 3 bases, there was a span of 8 bases. Measured with immunoSEQ multiplex PCR; TCRdb has only the in-frame clones, and not every one. The repertoire consists of 150,000 to 200,000 clones, with 85% to 90% occurring once and the leading ten covering 1.5% to 2%. The sequenced sample was peripheral blood, obtained on day 0 of AZD1222 vaccination. V gene TRBV5-1 combines with J gene TRBJ2-7; perhaps TRBD2 as D (6 bases). The TCR originated in an adult in good health. The CDR3 loop is CASSGGLYEQYF. The CDR3 nucleotides are TGCGCCAGCAGCGGGGGACTCTACGAGCAGTACTTC.